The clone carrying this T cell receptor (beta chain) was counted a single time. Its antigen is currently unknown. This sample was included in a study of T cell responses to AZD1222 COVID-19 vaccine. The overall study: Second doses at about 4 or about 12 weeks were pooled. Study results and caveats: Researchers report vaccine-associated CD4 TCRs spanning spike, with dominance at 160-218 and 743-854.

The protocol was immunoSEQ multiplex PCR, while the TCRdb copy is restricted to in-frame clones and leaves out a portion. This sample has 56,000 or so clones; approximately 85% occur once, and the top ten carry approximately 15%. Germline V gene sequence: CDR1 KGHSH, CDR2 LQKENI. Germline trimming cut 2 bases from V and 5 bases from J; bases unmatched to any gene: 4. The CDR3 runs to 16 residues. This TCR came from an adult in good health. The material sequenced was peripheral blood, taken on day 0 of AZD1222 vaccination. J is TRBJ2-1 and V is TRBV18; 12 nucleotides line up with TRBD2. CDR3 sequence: CASSPGRTSGDNEQFF. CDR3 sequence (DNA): TGTGCCAGCTCACCAGGCCGGACTAGCGGGGACAATGAGCAGTTCTTC.